This TCR beta chain was sequenced for a study of beta chain features in type 1 diabetes. Study summary: What patients shared with healthy donors was a similar profile of age, gender and cell yields. Study findings and constraints: An over-representation of cells with high TCR expression could result from cDNA sequencing. The study found moderately but significantly shorter TCRB CDR3s in all four CD4+ subsets of Type 1 diabetes patients.

The CDR3 is made up of 16 amino acids. Germline CDR1 and CDR2: SQVTM and ANQGSEA. This clone was found a few times. Its matching antigen is unknown. One end of the junction does not line up with germline, which may come from a read error. Expressed TCRB transcripts got sequenced, as all isolated RNA was reverse transcribed. The assay was immunoSEQ multiplex PCR, and TCRdb's table has in-frame clones only and misses some. This sample has hundreds of thousands of clones, with 13% found just once. Isolation of CD4+ naive, central memory, regulatory and stem cell-like memory cells was achieved by sorting via CD45RO/CCR7/CD25/CD127/CD95/CD27. Purity exceeded 95% in all sorted populations.

The V and J genes are TRBV29-1 and TRBJ2-7; TRBD1 agrees at 8 bases. The sequence derives from a man between 18 and 35 years old with type 1 diabetes. The sequenced sample was naive CD4+ T cells from blood. The DNA of the CDR3 is TGCAGCGTCGAAGCCGACGAGGGACAGGCCACCTACGAGCAGTACTTC. Protein product: CSVEADEGQATYEQYF.